A single T cell receptor (beta chain) is shown here with its context. Its antigen is not identified. PBMCs numbering at least 6 million were isolated per sample. This record belongs to a study of blood T cells in healthy people across ages. General study points: Among T cells, TCR beta diversity per million cells dropped roughly linearly as age rose.

A second PCR of 7 to 11 cycles used a sample-barcoded 5' primer and a J-beta primer mix. One entry per CDR3 protein, called by TCRdb with MiXCR from the 5' RACE reads. The data show 1,500,000 or so distinct CDR3 sequences, approximately 42% seen once. Trimming took off 5 bases at V and 3 bases at J, with 8 bases between the two ends. The CDR3 consists of 12 residues. CDR1 and CDR2 (germline): DFQATT, SNEGSKA (reference sequence). Sequences were obtained from blood. The TCR originated in a woman aged 18-30 years in good health. The rearrangement joins TRBV20-1 to TRBJ2-1, with D hard to call. The CDR3 sequence is CSAPSSYNEQFF. CDR3 coding DNA: TGCAGTGCTCCAAGCAGCTACAATGAGCAGTTCTTC.